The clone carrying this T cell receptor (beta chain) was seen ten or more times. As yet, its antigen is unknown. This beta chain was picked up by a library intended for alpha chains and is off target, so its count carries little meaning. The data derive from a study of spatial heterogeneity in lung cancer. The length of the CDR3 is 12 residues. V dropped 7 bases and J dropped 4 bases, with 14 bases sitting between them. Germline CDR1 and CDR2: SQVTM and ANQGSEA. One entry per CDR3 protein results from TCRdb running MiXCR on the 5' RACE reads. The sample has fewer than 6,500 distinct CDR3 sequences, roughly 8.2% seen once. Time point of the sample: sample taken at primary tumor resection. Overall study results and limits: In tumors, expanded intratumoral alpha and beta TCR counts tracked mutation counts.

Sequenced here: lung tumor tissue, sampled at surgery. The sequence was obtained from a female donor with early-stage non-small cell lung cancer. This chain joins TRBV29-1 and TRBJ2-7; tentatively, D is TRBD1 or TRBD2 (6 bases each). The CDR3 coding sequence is TGCAGCGCCGAAGGGGGAGGTTACGAGCAGTACTTC. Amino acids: CSAEGGGYEQYF.